This paragraph covers one T cell receptor beta chain sequence. The specificity of this receptor is unknown. No base quality values were provided; no much bigger clone lies one nucleotide off. The library was built by means of the immunoSEQ multiplex PCR assay. The multiplex PCR relied on a mix of 60 forward primers for TCR Vbeta segments and 13 reverse primers for TCR Jbeta segments. The CDR3 region of rearranged TCR beta genes was amplified from genomic DNA with a multiplex PCR assay. Amplified TCR beta libraries were sequenced as 87-base-pair reads on the Illumina HiSeq System. The study's own analysis went as follows. In a later analysis, tens of millions of unique TCR beta chains were counted across the approximately 670 repertoires, and roughly 11 million of these chains were shared by at least two donors. A nearest-neighbor algorithm error-corrected the raw reads and collapsed the reads into unique sequences, merging closely related sequences to remove PCR and sequencing errors. V, D and J gene segments were assigned by aligning CDR3 sequences to IMGT reference sequences. For a sequence to be retained, a match of at least six nucleotides to both a V gene segment and a J gene segment was required. Rearrangements were classified as productive when the CDR3 lacked stop codons and remained in frame with V and J, and all other rearrangements were classified as non-productive. Following IMGT convention, CDR3 was defined as the stretch from the second conserved V-encoded cysteine up to the conserved J-encoded phenylalanine. In an earlier analysis of roughly 610 of the donors, sequences lacking an unambiguous match to a single V gene segment were excluded. An earlier analysis of fewer than 750 of the donors classified V segments as functional when productive rearrangements were above 56.7% and as segregating when the standard deviation between donors was above 5%. To diagnose cytomegalovirus status from the catalog of TCR beta chain sequences, a statistical classification framework was built. In a later analysis, V and J genes were assigned by comparing TCR nucleotide sequences against IMGT/GENE-DB human TR gene sequences. The TCRdist pipeline was used in a later analysis to assign CDR3 sequences and most-parsimonious VDJ recombination scenarios. A later analysis defined each TCR beta chain by its CDR3 amino acid sequence plus V-gene family, and excluded reads lacking a unique V-gene family. In a later analysis, fewer than 650 highly shared, low-generation-probability nucleotide sequences were removed to address suspected cross-contamination and a sequencing artifact. In a later analysis, a clonal expansion index for each public chain was calculated from normalized within-repertoire ranks of inferred template counts. Generation probabilities in a later analysis came from a VDJ recombination model fitted to out-of-frame rearrangements, and those results were checked against IGoR. Hypergeometric tests were used in a later analysis to score TCR-TCR, TCR-HLA and TCR-CMV co-occurrence, with a repertoire-size bias correction applied to the TCR pairs. To estimate false discovery rates, a later analysis permuted the HLA or CMV assignments 20 times. A later analysis grouped co-occurring TCRs with DBSCAN, adding TCRdist sequence similarity when clustering within HLA-allele-positive subsets. Repertoires with fewer than 30,000 or more than 120,000 public chains were left out of co-occurrence clustering, as were five repertoires with anomalous nucleotide sharing. Held by TCRdb, this immuneACCESS table contains in-frame sequences only and omits some clones. Under half of the omission traces to an unresolved V gene where checked; the cause of the rest is unknown. V, J and clone size are those of that table, while D and trimming were read from the DNA. This sample comprises 210,000 or so clones, about 79% of them detected only once. The ten top clones hold roughly 1.9% of the sample.

The entry originates in a study of cytomegalovirus exposure and HLA in healthy donors (dated by TCRdb to 2015 to 2018). Context from the whole study: An earlier analysis of about 530 of the donors reported about 260 Gb of sequence data and 117 million unique TCR beta sequences obtained from some 170 million T cells. Of the approximately 400 genotyped donors, roughly 85% fell in the genetic ancestry cluster associated with self-reported Caucasian donors. Roughly 300 gigabases of sequencing data and approximately 93 million unique TCR sequences were included in an early release covering several hundred HLA-typed donors. In addition to the first cohort of roughly 700 subjects, a separate validation cohort of some 120 different subjects was used. An earlier analysis of 587 of the donors applied high-throughput TCR beta sequencing to assess whether each TCR beta V gene segment acted as functional or pseudogenic. HLA typing covered class I and class II loci at four-digit resolution. To predict cytomegalovirus infection status, the study brought together high-throughput TCR immunosequencing, statistical association of individual TCRs with disease status, and machine learning. All discovery cohort repertoires had been generated using a single sequencing platform. In a later genetic analysis, genome-wide SNP genotypes for 398 of the 666 donors were used, and that subset was treated as a discovery cohort. Typing coverage varied by locus: roughly 620-640 donors for A, B, C, DRB1 and DQB1; roughly 510 for DQA1; about 600 for DPA1; 400 to 480 for DPB1. The study profiled the T cell repertoires of hundreds of subjects by immunosequencing and related them to cytomegalovirus serostatus. Across roughly 420 genotyped donors of the cohort, an average of 235,054 unique TCR beta nucleotide sequences per donor were sequenced, and around 19% of those sequences were non-productive. The study was designed to test whether signatures of past pathogen exposure could be identified by cataloging public T cell receptors. In the later analysis, no new phenotypic data were used to find candidate immune exposures; instead, reliance was placed on TCR beta sequences and their occurrence across donors. Roughly 5 DR-DQ haplotypes were handled as single units for association and clustering, since linkage in the cohort was strong. A later analysis re-examined previously published TCR beta repertoires from just over 650 donors and added high-resolution HLA genotyping to investigate patterns of TCR occurrence. Donor age, sex, ethnicity and CMV serostatus were compiled together with the repertoire data.

The cohort was made up of under 800 healthy bone marrow donors. Cohort members were all nominally healthy when sampled, although unrecorded immune exposures were likely present. The donor was CMV seronegative and belonged to the group of under 400 seronegative cohort members. A peripheral blood sample was provided by each donor, and peripheral blood mononuclear cells were used for TCR beta sequencing. Genomic DNA extraction from the blood cell samples was performed with the Qiagen DNeasy Blood Extraction Kit. Overall study results and their limits: A total of 150 to 200 TCR beta chains were listed by the study as associated with cytomegalovirus. According to the authors, the approach could potentially be generalized to other disease states and immunological phenotypes. According to a later genetic analysis, donors in an Asian-associated ancestry cluster had fewer N-insertions in productive TCRs than the roughly 660-donor mean. In vitro tests confirmed that a few of the cytomegalovirus-associated TCR beta chains recognize cytomegalovirus antigens. Broadly in line with IMGT annotations, most TCR beta V segments showed up in productive rearrangements about 87% or about 30% of the time in an earlier analysis of under 700 of the donors. When HLA alleles, especially DR and DQ, strongly co-occurred, TCR associations were difficult to assign to individual alleles. A further reported finding was that TCR beta sequences accurately predicted the HLA-A and HLA-B alleles for most subjects in the first cohort. Correlated functional status among segregating V segments might be attributable to linkage disequilibrium, but an unknown experimental factor could not be ruled out. The sequencing pipeline was judged likely to have produced a cluster of highly shared sequence variants as a technical artifact. The classifier was reported to diagnose cytomegalovirus status with high specificity and sensitivity in both the original cohort and the validation cohort. A later analysis found that most CMV-associated TCR beta chains appeared HLA-restricted, with HLA associations seemingly driven largely by CMV exposure. In a later analysis, TCR association rates were found to vary across HLA loci, with the most associated TCRs seen for DRB1 alleles and the fewest for HLA-C alleles. Because some donors lacked HLA typing at each locus, the association tests relied only on the typed subset. In this cohort, only TCR beta chains were sequenced, and detectable features were limited by the absence of alpha or paired-chain data. In a later analysis, some 17,000 TCR beta sequences were associated with specific HLA alleles at a false discovery rate of 0.05. Compared with equally common non-associated chains, HLA-associated TCR beta chains in a later analysis were more clonally expanded and had lower generation probabilities. A later genetic analysis associated a missense DCLRE1C variant with V-gene and J-gene trimming of TCR beta chains, and an independent cohort replicated the association. Because the 87-base-pair reads could not distinguish some IMGT-functional V segments, including TRBV6-2 and TRBV6-3, those segments were excluded. Most TCR sequences were observed very rarely across donors, whereas some public TCRs were present in many individuals. A later analysis reported that several top co-occurrence clusters appeared linked to parvovirus B19, influenza, CMV and Epstein-Barr virus. Presence/absence analyses assumed roughly uniform sequencing depth across donors, an assumption that may not hold. The earlier analysis of about 600 of the donors excluded some 16 rarely observed V segments, including chromosome 9 orphons, because counts were too low. The only immune exposure information available for the cohort was CMV serostatus.

The CDR3, from cysteine to phenylalanine, totals 15 residues. The kept DNA is CDR3 alone, 45 bases in frame from the first base. CDR1 and CDR2 are drawn from the germline V gene: SGHDN, FVKESK. V sheds 3 bases and J sheds 7 bases, leaving 18 bases between their ends. The receptor's source is a man between 18 and 35 years old in good health and CMV-seronegative. The chain is assembled from TRBV14 and TRBJ1-2; tentative D gene TRBD1, with 6 bases matching. Sequencing input: PBMCs. The CDR3 is CASSHGQRGLGGYTF. The DNA reads as follows: TGTGCCAGCAGCCACGGACAGAGGGGCCTAGGTGGCTACACCTTC.